These T cell receptor beta chains were read from a single sample in a study of T cell changes during pregnancy in multiple sclerosis. Profiled with immunoSEQ multiplex PCR; TCRdb holds only in-frame clones, not every one. This repertoire shows 100,000 or so clones, approximately 90% found once; its top ten account for about 1.9%. The sample consisted of peripheral blood, taken after pregnancy. The receptors were gathered from a female donor with multiple sclerosis, enrolled in a pregnancy study. The CDR3 runs from the conserved cysteine through the conserved F or W. A D gene is named only where the DNA matches it firmly. The size entry is marked missing in some rows and otherwise reads once, few, many or a size class.

j_call v_call clone_size d_call cdr3_aa cdr3_nt
TRBJ2-2 TRBV19 few TRBD1 CASSRGGGTGELFF TGTGCCAGTAGTAGAGGGGGCGGAACCGGGGAGCTGTTTTTT
TRBJ2-7 TRBV5-1 NA TRBD2 CASKEIPSGTLEQYF TGCGCCAGCAAAGAAATCCCTAGCGGAACTTTGGAGCAGTACTTC
TRBJ2-3 TRBV5-6 NA NA CASSLPKRTDTQYF TGTGCCAGCAGCTTGCCTAAACGCACAGATACGCAGTATTTT
TRBJ1-1 TRBV11-2 NA NA CASSSTPNTEAFF TGTGCCAGCAGCTCGACACCTAACACTGAAGCTTTCTTT
TRBJ2-1 TRBV20-1 NA NA CSAWRNEQFF TGCAGTGCGTGGAGGAATGAGCAGTTCTTC
TRBJ2-5 TRBV27 NA NA CASSGPGETQYF TGTGCCAGCAGTGGCCCGGGAGAGACCCAGTACTTC
TRBJ1-6 TRBV28 NA TRBD1 CASRPRQGLENSPLHF TGTGCCAGCAGGCCCAGACAGGGCTTGGAAAATTCACCCCTCCACTTT
TRBJ1-2 TRBV30 NA NA CATRRTPYTF TGTGCCACGCGGCGAACTCCCTACACCTTC
TRBJ2-7 TRBV28 NA NA CASAETGYEQYF TGTGCCAGCGCGGAGACCGGCTACGAGCAGTACTTC
TRBJ1-5 TRBV15 NA NA CATSREGAYSNQPQHF TGTGCCACCAGCAGAGAGGGAGCATATAGCAATCAGCCCCAGCATTTT
TRBJ1-1 TRBV19 NA NA CASSDTGPDTEAFF TGTGCCAGTAGTGATACAGGTCCGGACACTGAAGCTTTCTTT